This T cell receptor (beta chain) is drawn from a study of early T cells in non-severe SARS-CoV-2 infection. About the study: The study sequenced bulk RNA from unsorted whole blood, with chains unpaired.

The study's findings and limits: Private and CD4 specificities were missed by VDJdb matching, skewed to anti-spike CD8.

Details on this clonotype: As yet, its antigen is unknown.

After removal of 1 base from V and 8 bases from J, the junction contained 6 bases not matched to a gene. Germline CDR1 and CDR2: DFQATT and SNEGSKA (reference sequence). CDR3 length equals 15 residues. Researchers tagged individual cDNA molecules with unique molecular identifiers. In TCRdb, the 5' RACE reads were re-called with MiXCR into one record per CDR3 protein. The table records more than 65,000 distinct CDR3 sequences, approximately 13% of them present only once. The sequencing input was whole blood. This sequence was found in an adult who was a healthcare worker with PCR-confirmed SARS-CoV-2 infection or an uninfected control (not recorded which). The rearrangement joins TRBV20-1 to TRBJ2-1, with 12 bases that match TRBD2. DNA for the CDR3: TGCAGTGCTAGAGGGACTAGCGGGGCCAAGGATGAGCAGTTCTTC. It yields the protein CSARGTSGAKDEQFF.